The clone carrying this T cell receptor beta chain was counted only a few times. This entry comes from a study of T-cell reconstitution after alpha-beta-depleted transplantation in children. Preparation of the TCRbeta library involved a method that used unique molecular identifiers. TCRdb independently ran MiXCR on the PCR reads; one entry per CDR3 protein. The sample yields roughly 610,000 distinct CDR3 sequences, about 10% seen once. The sequence was obtained from a human donor who donated a stem cell graft to a child with acute myeloid leukemia. The source was PBMCs from the stem cell graft donor, collected from the stem cell graft.

CDR3 nucleotide sequence: TGTGCCAGCAGGGACAGTCCGGGGCCCCAGCATTTT. This translates into CASRDSPGPQHF. The chain joins TRBV2 to TRBJ1-5, with D tentatively TRBD1 (6 bases). CDR1 and CDR2 from the germline V gene are SNHLY and FYNNEI. The germline V and J ends were trimmed by 6 bases and 9 bases, with 12 bases remaining between them. CDR3 length equals 12 residues.